Listed here is a single TCR beta chain. The data were obtained in a study of tumor-infiltrating lymphocytes in primary liver carcinoma. The CDR3 contains 15 residues. CDR1 SGHNT and CDR2 YYREEE come from the germline V gene (reference sequence). The V and J ends lost 1 base and 0 bases respectively, with 9 bases between them. Researchers drew blood RNA from unsorted whole blood and extracted germline DNA as well. A primer in the constant region served to generate TCR beta cDNA from roughly 520 ng of total RNA. A slightly modified ARM-PCR protocol with three nested multiplex PCR rounds produced these TCR beta libraries. Researchers ran the first two PCR rounds for approximately 10 cycles each with TRBV1-TRBV30 forward primers and a C-beta reverse primer. From the multiplex PCR reads, TCRdb called clonotypes with MiXCR, one entry per CDR3 protein. The table lists under 200,000 distinct CDR3 sequences, about 65% of them singletons.

The receptor's source is a woman aged 55-69 years with primary liver carcinoma and hepatitis B virus infection. The genes are TRBV5-4 and TRBJ2-3, with D possibly TRBD2 on 5 matching bases. Sequenced material: peripheral blood. In DNA, the CDR3 is TGTGCCAGCAGCTTGAGGGCGGGCAGCACAGATACGCAGTATTTT. As protein: CASSLRAGSTDTQYF.